Included here is one T cell receptor (beta chain) sequence, with context. This entry comes from a study of blood T cell repertoires in COVID-19. In the study overall: Spain, Italy and the United States supplied samples that represented acute and convalescent COVID-19. Nucleic acid was either cDNA or gDNA, and it came from T cells, B-cell-depleted T cells, or PBMCs.

The CDR3 is 15 residues long. Germline trimming cut 6 bases from V and 5 bases from J; bases unmatched to any gene: 9. Germline V gene lookup returns CDR1 SQVTM and CDR2 ANQGSEA. Cohorts were determined from participant-reported clinical history. For recovered donors of Cohort 3, there were two negative PCRs, clearance, or symptom resolution. Some clones are missing from TCRdb's copy, which holds only in-frame ones; the method was immunoSEQ multiplex PCR. This table holds around 300,000 clones, around 89% found once. This chain connects TRBV29-1 to TRBJ2-3, with 12 positions matching TRBD1. Sequencing used PBMCs or T cells enriched from blood (not recorded which). The source is a woman younger than 30 who had recovered from COVID-19. The CDR3 reads CSVAGTGGPLDTQYF. The CDR3 nucleotides are TGCAGCGTCGCCGGGACAGGGGGCCCACTAGATACGCAGTATTTT.